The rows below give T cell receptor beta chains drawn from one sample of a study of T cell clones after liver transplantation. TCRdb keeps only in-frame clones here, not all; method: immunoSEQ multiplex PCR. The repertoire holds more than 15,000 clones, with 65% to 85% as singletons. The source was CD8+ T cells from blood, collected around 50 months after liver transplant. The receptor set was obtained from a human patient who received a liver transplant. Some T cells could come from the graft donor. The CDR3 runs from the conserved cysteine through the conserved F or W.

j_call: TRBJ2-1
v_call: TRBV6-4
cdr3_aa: CASSYPDEQFF

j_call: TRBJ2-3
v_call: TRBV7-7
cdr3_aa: CASSLGTGGRDTQYF

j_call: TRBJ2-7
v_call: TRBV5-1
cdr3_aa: CASSLTSLTPYEQYF

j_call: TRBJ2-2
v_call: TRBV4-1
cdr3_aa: CASSQVWISQGTGELFF

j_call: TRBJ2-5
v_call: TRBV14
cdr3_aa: CASSLSPRTPQYF

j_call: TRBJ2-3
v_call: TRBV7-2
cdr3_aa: CASSTTGTGPQYF

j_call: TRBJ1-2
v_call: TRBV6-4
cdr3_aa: CASSDRTGYGYTF

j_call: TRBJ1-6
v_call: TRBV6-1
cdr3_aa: CASSEGTAGTLHF

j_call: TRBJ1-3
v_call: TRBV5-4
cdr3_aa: CASSLAGVQSSGNTIYF

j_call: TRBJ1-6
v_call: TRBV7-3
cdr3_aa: CASSSTAPTPMSSYNSPLHF

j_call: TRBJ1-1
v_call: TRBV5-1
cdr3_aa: CASSLSDRVNTEAFF

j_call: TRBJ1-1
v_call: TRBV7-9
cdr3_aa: CASSGLKENTEAFF

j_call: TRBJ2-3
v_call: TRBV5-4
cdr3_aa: CASSLERAGDTQYF

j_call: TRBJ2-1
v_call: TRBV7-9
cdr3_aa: CASSFPSGGPGRDEQFF